This passage covers 8 T cell receptor beta chains from one sample sequenced in a study of glioma-infiltrating T cells after dendritic cell vaccination. Assay used: immunoSEQ multiplex PCR; TCRdb lists only in-frame clones, some missing. The data hold some 100,000 clones, with more than 75% observed a single time. The sample was blood, taken before dendritic cell vaccination. Receptors were obtained from a human donor with glioblastoma.

The V and J genes are TRBV5-1 and TRBJ2-1, with 8 bases that match TRBD2. There are 17 residues in the CDR3. Germline V gives CDR1 SGHRS, CDR2 YFSETQ. Germline trimming cut 7 bases from V and 5 bases from J; bases unmatched to any gene: 17. In DNA form, the CDR3 reads TGCGCCAGCCTGATGGCAGGATTTACTAGCGGAGACAATGAGCAGTTCTTC. Residues: CASLMAGFTSGDNEQFF.

V usage is TRBV4-1 and J usage is TRBJ2-3; D perhaps matches TRBD2 (7 bases). This CDR3 is 18 amino acids long. V lost 3 bases to trimming and J lost 5 bases, with 24 bases between them. From germline, CDR1 is MGHRA and CDR2 YSYEKL. The DNA for the CDR3 is TGCGCCAGCAGCCAGACTAGGACTAGGGGGGCGTCGGGAGATACGCAGTATTTT. Residues: CASSQTRTRGASGDTQYF.

The CDR3 reads CASSLRQWSHNEQFF. The CDR3 DNA sequence: TGTGCCAGCAGCTTAAGACAGTGGTCGCACAATGAGCAGTTCTTC. The V gene is TRBV7-2, the J gene TRBJ2-1, with a possible D match to TRBD1 (5 bases). With 2 bases removed from V and 5 bases from J, the gap between germline ends came to 13 bases. Germline assignment: CDR1 SGHTA and CDR2 FQGNSA. The CDR3 has 15 residues.

This rearrangement joins TRBV4-3 to TRBJ2-7, with TRBD2 matching over 10 bases. J gave up 2 bases and V 4 bases, and 14 bases lay outside the gene matches. This CDR3 comprises 18 residues. Germline V gene sequence: CDR1 LGHNA, CDR2 YSLEER. CDR3 loop: CASSRSLASGSGAYEQYF. DNA of the CDR3: TGCGCCAGCAGCCGATCGTTGGCTAGCGGGAGCGGGGCCTACGAGCAGTACTTC.

This rearrangement joins TRBV4-3 to TRBJ2-1, with TRBD1 as a possible D gene (5 bases). Germline-derived CDR1 and CDR2 are LGHNA and YSLEER. This CDR3 is built from 13 residues. V was trimmed by 3 bases and J by 4 bases, leaving 7 bases between them. DNA for the CDR3: TGCGCCAGCAGCCAGACAGTATACAATGAGCAGTTCTTC. Translated, it gives CASSQTVYNEQFF.

The chain links TRBV7-2 to TRBJ2-3; 9 bases map to TRBD2. The V gene end was trimmed by 1 base and the J gene end by 2 bases; junction bases not matched to a gene: 4. Germline V gene data show CDR1 as SGHTA and CDR2 as FQGNSA. The CDR3 is 16 amino acids. CDR3 protein: CASSLGSGGLTDTQYF. The CDR3 nucleotides are TGTGCCAGCAGCTTAGGTAGCGGGGGACTCACAGATACGCAGTATTTT.

In DNA, the CDR3 is TGCGCCAGCAGCCTGGGGATGGAGGTCGGGGAGCAGTACTTC. Translated, it gives CASSLGMEVGEQYF. The gene calls are TRBV5-1 and TRBJ2-7; a possible D gene is TRBD2 (5 bases). CDR3 length: 14 residues. The ends were cut back, 4 bases at V and 7 bases at J, with 18 bases in the middle. Germline V gene lookup returns CDR1 SGHRS and CDR2 YFSETQ.

This clone appeared a single time. The rearrangement uses TRBV5-4 and TRBJ1-2; 8 bases agree with TRBD1. The CDR3 is made up of 13 amino acids. Germline V gene sequence: CDR1 SGHNT, CDR2 YYREEE (reference sequence). With 4 bases clipped from V and 4 bases from J, the junction kept 3 bases outside the gene matches. Here the CDR3 reads CASSEDRVYGYTF. The DNA for the CDR3 is TGTGCCAGCAGCGAGGACAGGGTCTATGGCTACACCTTC.